This T cell receptor beta chain is drawn from a study of CD8+CD57+ T cells in acquired aplastic anemia. Selection for sequencing was limited to patients who had shown CD8+CD57+ cell expansion by flow cytometry. In this sample, this clonotype turned up once. Germline loops: CDR1 DFQATT, CDR2 SNEGSKA (reference sequence). The CDR3 totals 17 residues. The V and J ends lost 0 bases and 2 bases respectively, with 17 bases between them. TCR beta VDJ combinations and CDR3 sequences were profiled from genomic DNA. TCRdb re-derived calls from the reads in MiXCR, one entry per CDR3 protein. The data contain more than 150,000 distinct CDR3 sequences, about half of them singletons.

Sequenced: sorted CD4+, CD8+, or CD8+CD57+ T cells (not recorded which) from PBMCs. The chain links TRBV20-1 to TRBJ2-1; D possibly matches TRBD1 or TRBD2 (9 bases each). The receptor was isolated from a human donor with aplastic anemia. For the CDR3, the DNA is TGCAGTGCTAGAGAGGCGGGGGGGACAGGGACCTACAATGAGCAGTTCTTC. This codes for CSAREAGGTGTYNEQFF.